This TCR beta chain was observed in a study of CD8 T cells in ankylosing spondylitis. Study observations and caveats: Peripheral blood samples showed relatively rare disease-linked clones, and these clones were CD8+. The study identified a TCR beta motif of 7 or 8 highly homologous variants that appeared characteristic of ankylosing spondylitis blood.

The CDR3 has 14 amino acids. V lost 6 bases and J lost 4, with 15 bases in between. In germline, CDR1 is KGHSH, CDR2 LQKENI. Turning to this clonotype: Its cognate antigen is unknown.

Generation of TCR beta libraries employed quantitative 5'-RACE incorporating molecular barcodes. MiXCR, run by TCRdb on the 5' RACE reads, gives a single entry per CDR3 protein. The table lists almost 400,000 distinct CDR3 sequences, about 22% of them singletons. This TCR came from a male donor with ankylosing spondylitis. The specimen sequenced was blood, either unsorted or a sorted T cell fraction (not recorded which). V and J are TRBV18 and TRBJ1-1, with D perhaps TRBD1 (6 bases). Here the CDR3 reads CASSQTGSGTEAFF. The CDR3 DNA follows: TGTGCCAGCTCTCAGACAGGATCCGGCACTGAAGCTTTCTTT.